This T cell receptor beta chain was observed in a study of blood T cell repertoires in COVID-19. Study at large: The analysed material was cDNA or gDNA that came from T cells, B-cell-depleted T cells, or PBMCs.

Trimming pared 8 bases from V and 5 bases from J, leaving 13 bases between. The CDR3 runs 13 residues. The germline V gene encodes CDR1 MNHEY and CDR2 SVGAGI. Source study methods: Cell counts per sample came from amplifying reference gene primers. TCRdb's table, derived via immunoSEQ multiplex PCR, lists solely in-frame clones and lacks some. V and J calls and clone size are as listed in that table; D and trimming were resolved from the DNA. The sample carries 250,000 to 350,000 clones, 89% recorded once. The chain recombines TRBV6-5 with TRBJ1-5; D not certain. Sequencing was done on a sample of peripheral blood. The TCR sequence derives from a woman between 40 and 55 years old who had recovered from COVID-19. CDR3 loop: CASSLEVYQPQHF. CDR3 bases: TGTGCCAGCTCCCTGGAGGTATATCAGCCCCAGCATTTT.